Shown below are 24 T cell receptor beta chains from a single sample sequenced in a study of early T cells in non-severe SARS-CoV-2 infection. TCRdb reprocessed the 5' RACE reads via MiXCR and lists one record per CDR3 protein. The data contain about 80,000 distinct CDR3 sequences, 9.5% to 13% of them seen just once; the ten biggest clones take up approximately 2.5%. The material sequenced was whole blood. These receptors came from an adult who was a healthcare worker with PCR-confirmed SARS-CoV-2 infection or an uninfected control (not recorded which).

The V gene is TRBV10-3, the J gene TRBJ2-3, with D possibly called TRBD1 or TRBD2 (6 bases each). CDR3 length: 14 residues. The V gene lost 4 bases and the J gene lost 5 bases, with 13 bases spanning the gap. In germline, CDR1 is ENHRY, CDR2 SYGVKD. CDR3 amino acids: CAISASGAGDTQYF. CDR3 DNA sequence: TGTGCCATCAGTGCCTCGGGGGCAGGAGATACGCAGTATTTT.

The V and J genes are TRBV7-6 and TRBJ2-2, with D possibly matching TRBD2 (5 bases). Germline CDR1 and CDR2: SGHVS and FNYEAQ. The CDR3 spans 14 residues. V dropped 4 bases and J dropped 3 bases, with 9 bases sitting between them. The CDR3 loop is CASSWEFDTGELFF. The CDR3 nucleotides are TGTGCCAGCAGCTGGGAGTTCGACACCGGGGAGCTGTTTTTT.

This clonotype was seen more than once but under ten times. CDR3 residues: CSATGRRNTGELFF. CDR3 sequence (DNA): TGCAGTGCTACGGGGCGCCGGAACACCGGGGAGCTGTTTTTT. The chain carries TRBV20-1 and TRBJ2-2; D possibly uses TRBD1 or TRBD2 (5 bases each). Trimming stripped 4 bases from V and 1 base from J, with 10 bases between. The CDR3 sequence is 14 residues long. Germline loops: CDR1 DFQATT, CDR2 SNEGSKA (reference sequence).

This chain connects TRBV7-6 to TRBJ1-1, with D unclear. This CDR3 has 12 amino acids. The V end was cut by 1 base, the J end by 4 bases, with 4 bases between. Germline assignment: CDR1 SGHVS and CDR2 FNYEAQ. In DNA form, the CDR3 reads TGTGCCAGCAGCTTAGGGACCACTGAAGCTTTCTTT. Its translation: CASSLGTTEAFF.

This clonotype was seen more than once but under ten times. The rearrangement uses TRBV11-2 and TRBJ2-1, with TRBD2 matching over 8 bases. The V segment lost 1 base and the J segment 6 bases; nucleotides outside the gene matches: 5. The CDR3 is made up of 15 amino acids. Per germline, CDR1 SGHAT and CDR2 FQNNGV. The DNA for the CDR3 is TGTGCCAGCAGCTTAGCGGGAGGGGGTCCCAATGAGCAGTTCTTC. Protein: CASSLAGGGPNEQFF.

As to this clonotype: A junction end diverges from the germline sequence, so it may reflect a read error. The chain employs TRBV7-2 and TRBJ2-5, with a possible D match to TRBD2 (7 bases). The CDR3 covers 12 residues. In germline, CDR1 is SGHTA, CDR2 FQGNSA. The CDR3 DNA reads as TGTGCCTACAGGGTTGCGGGAGAGGCCCAGTACTTC. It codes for CAYRVAGEAQYF.

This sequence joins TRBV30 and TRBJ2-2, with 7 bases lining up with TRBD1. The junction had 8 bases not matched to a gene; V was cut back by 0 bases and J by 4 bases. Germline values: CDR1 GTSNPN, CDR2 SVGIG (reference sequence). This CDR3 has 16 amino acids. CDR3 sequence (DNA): TGTGCCTGGAGTGTACTGGGACAGCCTTTCACCGGGGAGCTGTTTTTT. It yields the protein CAWSVLGQPFTGELFF.

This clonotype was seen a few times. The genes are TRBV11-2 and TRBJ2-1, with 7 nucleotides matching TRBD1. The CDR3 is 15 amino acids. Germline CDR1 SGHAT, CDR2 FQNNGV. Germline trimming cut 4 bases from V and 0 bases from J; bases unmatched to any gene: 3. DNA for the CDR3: TGTGCCAGCAGCTCCGACAGGGACTCCTACAATGAGCAGTTCTTC. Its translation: CASSSDRDSYNEQFF.

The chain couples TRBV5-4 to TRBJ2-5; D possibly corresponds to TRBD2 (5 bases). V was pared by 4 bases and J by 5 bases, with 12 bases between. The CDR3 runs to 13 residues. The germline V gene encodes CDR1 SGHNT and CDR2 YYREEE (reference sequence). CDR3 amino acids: CASSLPGKETQYF. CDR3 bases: TGTGCCAGCAGCCTCCCGGGGAAGGAGACCCAGTACTTC.

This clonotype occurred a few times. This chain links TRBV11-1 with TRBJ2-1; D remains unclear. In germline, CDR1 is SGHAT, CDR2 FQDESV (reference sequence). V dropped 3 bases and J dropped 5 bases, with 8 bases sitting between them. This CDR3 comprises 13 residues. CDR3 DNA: TGTGCCAGCAGCTTTGGTCCAAACAATGAGCAGTTCTTC. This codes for CASSFGPNNEQFF.

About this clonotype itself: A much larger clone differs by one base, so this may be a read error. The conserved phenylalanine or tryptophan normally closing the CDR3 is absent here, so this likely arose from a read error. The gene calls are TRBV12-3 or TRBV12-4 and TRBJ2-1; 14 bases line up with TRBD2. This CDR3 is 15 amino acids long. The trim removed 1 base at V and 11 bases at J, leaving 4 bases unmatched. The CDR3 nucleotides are TGTGCCAGCAGTTTAGGACTAGCGGGGGGGCGAAAGCAGTTCTTA. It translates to CASSLGLAGGRKQFL.

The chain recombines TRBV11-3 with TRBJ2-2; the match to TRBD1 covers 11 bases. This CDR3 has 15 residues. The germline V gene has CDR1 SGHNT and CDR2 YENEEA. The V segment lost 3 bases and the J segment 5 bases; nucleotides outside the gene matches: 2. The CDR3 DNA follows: TGTGCCAGCAGCTTGGGACAGGGGGTAACCGGGGAGCTGTTTTTT. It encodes CASSLGQGVTGELFF.

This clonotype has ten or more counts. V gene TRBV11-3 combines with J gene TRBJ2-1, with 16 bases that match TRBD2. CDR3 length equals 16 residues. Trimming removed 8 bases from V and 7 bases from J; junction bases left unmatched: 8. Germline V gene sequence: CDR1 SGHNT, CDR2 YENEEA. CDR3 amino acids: CASSGTSGGAVNEQFF. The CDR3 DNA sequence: TGTGCCAGCTCAGGGACTAGCGGGGGGGCAGTAAATGAGCAGTTCTTC.

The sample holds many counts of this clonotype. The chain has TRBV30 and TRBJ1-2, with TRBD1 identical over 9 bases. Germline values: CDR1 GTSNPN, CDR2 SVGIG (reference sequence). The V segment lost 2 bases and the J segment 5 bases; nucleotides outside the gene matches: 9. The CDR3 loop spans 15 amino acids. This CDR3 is CAWSNRRDREYGYTF. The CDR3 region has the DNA TGTGCCTGGAGTAACCGCCGGGACAGGGAGTATGGCTACACCTTC.

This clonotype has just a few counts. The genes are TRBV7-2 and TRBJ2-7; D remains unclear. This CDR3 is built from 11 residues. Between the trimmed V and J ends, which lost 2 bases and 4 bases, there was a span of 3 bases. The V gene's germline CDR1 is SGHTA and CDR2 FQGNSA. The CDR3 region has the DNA TGTGCCAGCAGCTTAAAGTACGAGCAGTACTTC. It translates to CASSLKYEQYF. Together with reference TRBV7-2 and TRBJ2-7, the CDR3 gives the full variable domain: GAGVSQSPSNKVTEKGKDVELRCDPISGHTALYWYRQSLGQGLEFLIYFQGNSAPDKSGLPSDRFSAERTGGSVSTLTIQRTQQEDSAVYLCASSLKYEQYFGPGTRLTVT.

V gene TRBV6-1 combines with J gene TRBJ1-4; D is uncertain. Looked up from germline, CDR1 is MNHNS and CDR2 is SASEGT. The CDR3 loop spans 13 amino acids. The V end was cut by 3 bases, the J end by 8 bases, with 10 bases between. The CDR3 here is CASSDSASEKLFF. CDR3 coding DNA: TGTGCCAGCAGTGATTCGGCATCCGAAAAACTGTTTTTT.

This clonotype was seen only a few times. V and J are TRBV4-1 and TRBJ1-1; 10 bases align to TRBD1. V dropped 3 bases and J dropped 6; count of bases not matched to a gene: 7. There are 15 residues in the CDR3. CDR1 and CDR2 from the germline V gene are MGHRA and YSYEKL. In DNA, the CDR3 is TGCGCCAGCAGCCACCCAGACAGGGGGCGCGCTGAAGCTTTCTTT. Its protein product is CASSHPDRGRAEAFF.

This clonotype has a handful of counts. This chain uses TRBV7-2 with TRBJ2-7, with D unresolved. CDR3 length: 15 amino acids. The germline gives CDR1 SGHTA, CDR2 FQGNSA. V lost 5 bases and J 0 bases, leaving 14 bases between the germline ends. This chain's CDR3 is CASSPTPYRSYEQYF. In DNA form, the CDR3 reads TGTGCCAGCAGCCCCACCCCGTACCGCTCCTACGAGCAGTACTTC.

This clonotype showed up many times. CDR3 nucleotide sequence: TGTGCCAGCAGTCCCTCCGAGGGCGGGGAGCTGTTTTTT. Translation: CASSPSEGGELFF. The chain combines TRBV2 with TRBJ2-2; D is perhaps TRBD2 (5 bases). Germline V gene lookup returns CDR1 SNHLY and CDR2 FYNNEI. The CDR3 is 13 amino acids. Trimming shortened V by 5 bases and J by 7 bases, and 11 bases separated the two germline ends.

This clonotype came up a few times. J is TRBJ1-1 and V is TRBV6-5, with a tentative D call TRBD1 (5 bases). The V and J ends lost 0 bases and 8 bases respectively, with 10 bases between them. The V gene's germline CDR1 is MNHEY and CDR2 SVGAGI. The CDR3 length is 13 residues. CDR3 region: CASSYSRGREAFF. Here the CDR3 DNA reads TGTGCCAGCAGTTACTCGAGGGGTAGAGAAGCTTTCTTT.

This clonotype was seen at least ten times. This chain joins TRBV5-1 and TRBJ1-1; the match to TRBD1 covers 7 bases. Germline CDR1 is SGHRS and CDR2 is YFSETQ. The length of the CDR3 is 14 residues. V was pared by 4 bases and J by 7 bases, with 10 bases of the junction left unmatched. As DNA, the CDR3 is TGCGCCAGCAGCCGGACAGGCAAGATTCTTGAAGCTTTCTTT. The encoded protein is CASSRTGKILEAFF.

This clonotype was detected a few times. DNA of the CDR3: TGTGCCAGAAACAAGAGAGCGGGCGGGGCAACAGATACGCAGTATTTT. Translating gives CARNKRAGGATDTQYF. V and J are TRBV21-1 and TRBJ2-3; the table's D call TRBD2 went unverified against the DNA. TRBV21-1 is a pseudogene locus. The length of the CDR3 is 16 residues.

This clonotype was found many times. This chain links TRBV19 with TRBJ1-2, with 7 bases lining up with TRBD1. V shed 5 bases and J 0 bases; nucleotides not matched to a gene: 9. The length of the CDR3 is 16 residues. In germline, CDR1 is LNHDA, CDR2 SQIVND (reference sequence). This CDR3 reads CASSASGTDANYGYTF. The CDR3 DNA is TGTGCCAGTAGTGCCTCCGGGACAGACGCTAACTATGGCTACACCTTC.

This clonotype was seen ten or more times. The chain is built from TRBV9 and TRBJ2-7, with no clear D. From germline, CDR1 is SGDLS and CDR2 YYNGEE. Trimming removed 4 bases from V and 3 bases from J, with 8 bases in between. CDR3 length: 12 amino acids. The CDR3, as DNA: TGTGCCAGCAGCCTCGCCCTCTACGAGCAGTACTTC. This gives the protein CASSLALYEQYF.